These 25 T cell receptor beta chains originate from one sample sequenced in a study of blood T cell repertoires in COVID-19. The data were produced by immunoSEQ multiplex PCR, yet TCRdb's version contains in-frame clones alone and is incomplete. The sample shows around 190,000 clones, roughly 82% of them seen only once. The sample was PBMCs or T cells enriched from blood (not recorded which). Receptors were obtained from a man aged 40-49 years with acute COVID-19.

This clone was seen just once. The rearrangement uses TRBV21-1 and TRBJ2-3; TRBD1 was called by the table and not checked on the DNA. TRBV21-1 is deemed a pseudogene. This CDR3 has 16 amino acids. CDR3 sequence: CASSKGGPPRFDTQYF. As DNA, the CDR3 is TGTGCCAGCAGCAAAGGGGGGCCCCCGAGGTTTGATACGCAGTATTTT.

This CDR3 reads CSASGWLAGPGTQYF. In nucleotides, the CDR3 is TGCAGTGCTAGTGGGTGGCTAGCGGGGCCCGGGACCCAGTACTTC. The chain has TRBV20-1 and TRBJ2-5; 9 bases are shared with TRBD2. The CDR3 sequence is 15 residues long. Germline CDR1 reads DFQATT; CDR2 reads SNEGSKA (reference sequence). V was pared by 3 bases and J by 7 bases, with 12 bases of the junction left unmatched.

The CDR3 protein is CASSPEEGPNTIYF. For the CDR3, the DNA is TGTGCCAGCAGCCCTGAGGAGGGTCCGAACACCATATATTTT. The V gene is TRBV4-2, the J gene TRBJ1-3, with no clear D. CDR1 is LGHNA and CDR2 is YNFKEQ in the germline V gene. V was pared by 4 bases and J by 7 bases, with 14 bases between. CDR3 length: 14 amino acids.

The J gene is TRBJ2-5, the V gene TRBV18, with 7 bases fitting TRBD1. Germline V CDR1 and CDR2: KGHSH, LQKENI. The CDR3 totals 16 residues. Trimming removed 5 bases from V and 2 bases from J; junction bases left unmatched: 11. The CDR3: CASSSTGTAVQETQYF. The CDR3 DNA reads TGTGCCAGCTCATCAACCGGGACAGCCGTACAAGAGACCCAGTACTTC.

The rearrangement links TRBV6-5 to TRBJ1-1, with D possibly matching TRBD1 (6 bases). CDR3 length: 13 residues. In germline, CDR1 is MNHEY, CDR2 SVGAGI. Trimming removed 5 bases from V and 7 bases from J, with 14 bases in between. CDR3 in DNA: TGTGCCAGCAGTCGCCGGACAGAGCTTGAAGCTTTCTTT. The encoded protein is CASSRRTELEAFF.

The J gene is TRBJ2-1, the V gene TRBV11-3; the match to TRBD1 covers 8 bases. Germline values: CDR1 SGHNT, CDR2 YENEEA. The CDR3 has 15 amino acids. Losses at the gene ends were 1 base for V and 5 bases for J; bases not matched to a gene: 4. As DNA, the CDR3 is TGTGCCAGCAGCTTAGTCGGGACAGGAGACAATGAGCAGTTCTTC. Translating gives CASSLVGTGDNEQFF.

This clone has a single count. J is TRBJ1-2 and V is TRBV29-1; 8 nucleotides match TRBD1. The junction had 7 bases not matched to a gene; V was cut back by 4 bases and J by 3 bases. This CDR3 has 14 amino acids. CDR1 is SQVTM, CDR2 ANQGSEA, per germline. CDR3 amino acids: CSVGLTGGDYGYTF. In DNA form, the CDR3 reads TGCAGCGTTGGATTAACAGGGGGGGACTATGGCTACACCTTC.

The chain recombines TRBV19 with TRBJ2-2, with D tentatively TRBD1 (6 bases). The CDR3 spans 14 residues. The germline V gene has CDR1 LNHDA and CDR2 SQIVND (reference sequence). V lost 2 bases to trimming and J lost 4 bases, with 8 bases between them. In DNA, the CDR3 is TGTGCCAGTAGTATATTAGGGGGCACCGGGGAGCTGTTTTTT. Translated, it gives CASSILGGTGELFF.

J is TRBJ1-2 and V is TRBV13; TRBD1 aligns across 9 bases. CDR3 length equals 14 residues. Unmatched junction bases numbered 4, after V lost 3 bases and J lost 5 bases. Germline V gene lookup returns CDR1 PRHDT and CDR2 FYEKMQ (reference sequence). CDR3: CASSLGQGQYGYTF. The CDR3 DNA follows: TGTGCCAGCAGCTTGGGACAGGGACAATATGGCTACACCTTC.

The gene calls are TRBV6-5 and TRBJ2-5; tentatively, D is TRBD1 (6 bases). V lost 0 bases and J lost 4, with 6 bases in between. The CDR3 is made up of 13 amino acids. CDR1 is MNHEY, CDR2 SVGAGI, per germline. CDR3 sequence: CASSYSTGETQYF. The CDR3 nucleotides read TGTGCCAGCAGTTACTCGACAGGAGAGACCCAGTACTTC.

This chain connects TRBV19 to TRBJ1-1, with TRBD1 matching over 7 bases. V lost 5 bases to trimming and J lost 3 bases; unmatched junction nucleotides: 12. The length of the CDR3 is 16 residues. Germline lookup yields CDR1 LNHDA and CDR2 SQIVND (reference sequence). CDR3 sequence reads: CASSPRTGLGDTEAFF. The CDR3 coding sequence is TGTGCCAGTAGTCCTCGGACAGGACTGGGTGACACTGAAGCTTTCTTT.

This clone was observed once. The chain links TRBV19 to TRBJ1-5; D gene unclear. Germline CDR1 LNHDA, CDR2 SQIVND (reference sequence). The CDR3 is made up of 15 amino acids. Trimming took off 1 base at V and 0 bases at J, with 7 bases between the two ends. For the CDR3, the DNA is TGTGCCAGTAGTATAGGGCAGTATAGCAATCAGCCCCAGCATTTT. It yields the protein CASSIGQYSNQPQHF.

This clone was seen once. The genes are TRBV5-8 and TRBJ2-7, with 10 bases lining up with TRBD2. The trim removed 5 bases at V and 7 bases at J, leaving 15 bases unmatched. The CDR3 extends over 16 amino acids. Germline CDR1 and CDR2: SGHTS and YDEGEE. The CDR3 loop reads CASRPAPSSGRGEQYF. The CDR3 DNA sequence: TGTGCCAGCAGGCCCGCACCATCTAGCGGGAGAGGGGAGCAGTACTTC.

This clone was found once. The chain joins TRBV11-2 to TRBJ2-2; 9 nucleotides align to TRBD1. Germline CDR1 SGHAT, CDR2 FQNNGV. With 5 bases clipped from V and 9 bases from J, the junction kept 7 bases outside the gene matches. This CDR3 is built from 14 residues. The CDR3 here is CASSPWTGDWELFF. CDR3 in DNA: TGTGCCAGCAGCCCCTGGACAGGGGATTGGGAGCTGTTTTTT.

J is TRBJ2-3 and V is TRBV24-1; no definite D call. Germline V gives CDR1 KGHDR, CDR2 SFDVKD. The CDR3 has 13 amino acids. V was clipped by 8 bases and J by 0 bases, with 8 bases between them. CDR3 DNA sequence: TGTGCCACCAAGTCCAGAAGCACAGATACGCAGTATTTT. It translates to CATKSRSTDTQYF.

The genes are TRBV30 and TRBJ1-2; 10 bases align to TRBD1. The CDR3 consists of 14 residues. Germline-derived CDR1 and CDR2 are GTSNPN and SVGIG (reference sequence). Losses at the gene ends were 3 bases for V and 8 bases for J; bases not matched to a gene: 9. CDR3 in DNA: TGTGCCTGGAGCTATGGACAGGGGGTTCGAGGCTACACCTTC. This encodes CAWSYGQGVRGYTF.

The chain carries TRBV5-1 and TRBJ1-2, with 9 bases identical to TRBD1. V was clipped by 4 bases and J by 9 bases; unmatched bases: 16. CDR1 SGHRS and CDR2 YFSETQ come from the germline V gene. The CDR3 totals 16 residues. CDR3 nucleotides: TGCGCCAGCAGCCCAAGTTGGGACAGGGCCTGGCCTCGCTACACCTTC. As protein: CASSPSWDRAWPRYTF.

This clone has a single count. This chain uses TRBV9 with TRBJ2-1; TRBD2 matches 11 bases. The CDR3 is 17 amino acids. Trimming at V came to 2 bases and at J to 5 bases, leaving 9 bases not matched to a gene. CDR1 SGDLS and CDR2 YYNGEE come from the germline V gene. CDR3 residues: CASSVSGTSGSNNEQFF. In DNA, the CDR3 is TGTGCCAGCAGCGTTTCCGGGACTAGCGGTAGTAACAATGAGCAGTTCTTC.

V gene TRBV24-1 combines with J gene TRBJ1-1, with D unclear. The V and J ends lost 4 bases and 3 bases respectively, with 8 bases between them. Germline values: CDR1 KGHDR, CDR2 SFDVKD. CDR3 length: 13 amino acids. CDR3 sequence reads: CATSDPPDTEAFF. The CDR3 DNA sequence: TGTGCCACCAGTGACCCTCCGGACACTGAAGCTTTCTTT.

This chain links TRBV5-1 with TRBJ2-5, with 8 bases identical to TRBD1. The V and J ends lost 0 bases and 5 bases, in that order; junction bases with no gene match: 3. Germline V gives CDR1 SGHRS, CDR2 YFSETQ. The length of the CDR3 is 14 residues. CDR3 nucleotides: TGCGCCAGCAGCTTGGCAGGGGGCCGTGAGACCCAGTACTTC. It translates to CASSLAGGRETQYF.

The chain links TRBV7-6 to TRBJ1-4; a possible D gene is TRBD1 (5 bases). The V and J ends lost 5 bases and 7 bases respectively, with 14 bases between them. CDR1 SGHVS and CDR2 FNYEAQ come from the germline V gene. The CDR3 has 14 residues. This CDR3 reads CASSPYGGAEKLFF. Here the CDR3 DNA reads TGTGCCAGCAGCCCATACGGAGGGGCTGAAAAACTGTTTTTT.

The chain uses TRBV30 and TRBJ1-2, with 10 bases matching TRBD1. J lost 4 bases, V lost 5 bases, and 7 bases had no gene match. Germline loops: CDR1 GTSNPN, CDR2 SVGIG (reference sequence). The CDR3 has 14 residues. CDR3 residues: CAWLGQGPTYGYTF. CDR3 bases: TGTGCCTGGCTGGGACAGGGGCCAACCTATGGCTACACCTTC.

This chain uses TRBV27 with TRBJ2-1; 10 bases agree with TRBD2. This CDR3 region has 15 residues. Looked up from germline, CDR1 is MNHEY and CDR2 is SMNVEV (reference sequence). V gave up 4 bases and J gave up 7 bases; unmatched junction bases: 7. The CDR3 is CASSWRLAGENEQFF. CDR3 DNA sequence: TGTGCCAGCAGTTGGCGCCTAGCGGGAGAAAATGAGCAGTTCTTC.

For the CDR3, the DNA is TGTGCCAGCAGCTTCCGGGGCTATGGCTACACCTTC. Its translation: CASSFRGYGYTF. The rearrangement uses TRBV5-6 and TRBJ1-2; D remains unclear. Germline CDR1 and CDR2: SGHDT and YYEEEE. This CDR3 comprises 12 residues. V dropped 2 bases and J dropped 4 bases, with 6 bases sitting between them. The full variable domain, in which reference TRBV5-6 and TRBJ1-2 provide the parts outside the CDR3, is DAGVTQSPTHLIKTRGQQVTLRCSPKSGHDTVSWYQQALGQGPQFIFQYYEEEERQRGNFPDRFSGHQFPNYSSELNVNALLLGDSALYLCASSFRGYGYTFGSGTRLTVV.

The chain carries TRBV27 and TRBJ2-1, with D perhaps matching TRBD1 (8 bases). The CDR3 loop spans 14 amino acids. Germline CDR1 reads MNHEY; CDR2 reads SMNVEV (reference sequence). Between the trimmed V and J ends, which lost 7 bases and 7 bases, there was a span of 17 bases. The CDR3 reads CASTTGGLFNEQFF. CDR3 DNA: TGTGCCAGCACCACAGGGGGACTATTTAATGAGCAGTTCTTC.